This TCR beta chain was sequenced for a study of T cells after yellow fever vaccination. General study points: Repertoires obtained by FACS sorting could include abundant clonotypes that entered as contaminants from the bulk population. The booster saw the reappearance of most primary-vaccination clones (around 96% CD4, around 88% CD8).

TCR cDNA was made by 5'RACE template switching, adding a universal primer site and UMIs. TCRdb redid the calling of the 5' RACE reads with MiXCR, one entry per CDR3 protein. The sample carries 500,000 to 650,000 distinct CDR3 sequences, about 17% recorded once. The CDR3 spans 14 residues. Germline V lookup: CDR1 LGHDT, CDR2 YNNKEL (reference sequence). V lost 0 bases, J lost 7 bases, and 12 bases lay in between. The sample holds a few counts of this clonotype. The antigen is unknown. This clonotype was obtained from a man aged 18 to 29 who received the YFV17D yellow fever vaccine. The V and J genes are TRBV3-1 and TRBJ2-5; D possibly corresponds to TRBD2 (6 bases). The sample here was PBMCs, taken 5 to 6 days after the first yellow fever vaccination. CDR3 amino acids: CASSQEGGRGTQYF. The CDR3 DNA follows: TGTGCCAGCAGCCAAGAAGGAGGGCGTGGGACCCAGTACTTC.